This T cell receptor (beta chain) was identified in a study of cytomegalovirus exposure and HLA in healthy donors. About the research overall: A preliminary data release comprised 80 million or so unique TCRs obtained from HLA-typed donors.

As to this clone: Its antigen is unidentified.

Findings and limits, study-wide: A further, later analysis showed that HLA-associated TCR beta chains (compared with equally common others) were more clonally expanded. Presence/absence analyses took donor sequencing depth as roughly uniform.

The PCR contained 60 Vbeta and 13 Jbeta primers. Measured with immunoSEQ multiplex PCR; TCRdb has only the in-frame clones, and not every one. The data contain under 130,000 clones, roughly 77% of them singletons. Likely unrecorded immune exposures existed in these nominally healthy donors. This sequence originates from a woman younger than 30 in good health and CMV-seropositive. Input material: PBMCs.

The CDR3 loop reads CASSAGTSGNYEQYF. CDR3 nucleotides: TGTGCCAGCAGCGCCGGGACTAGCGGGAACTACGAGCAGTACTTC. V is TRBV9 and J is TRBJ2-7, with 13 bases aligning to TRBD2. This CDR3 has 15 residues. Trimming cost V 3 bases and J 3 bases; bases outside gene matches: 3. Germline V lookup: CDR1 SGDLS, CDR2 YYNGEE.